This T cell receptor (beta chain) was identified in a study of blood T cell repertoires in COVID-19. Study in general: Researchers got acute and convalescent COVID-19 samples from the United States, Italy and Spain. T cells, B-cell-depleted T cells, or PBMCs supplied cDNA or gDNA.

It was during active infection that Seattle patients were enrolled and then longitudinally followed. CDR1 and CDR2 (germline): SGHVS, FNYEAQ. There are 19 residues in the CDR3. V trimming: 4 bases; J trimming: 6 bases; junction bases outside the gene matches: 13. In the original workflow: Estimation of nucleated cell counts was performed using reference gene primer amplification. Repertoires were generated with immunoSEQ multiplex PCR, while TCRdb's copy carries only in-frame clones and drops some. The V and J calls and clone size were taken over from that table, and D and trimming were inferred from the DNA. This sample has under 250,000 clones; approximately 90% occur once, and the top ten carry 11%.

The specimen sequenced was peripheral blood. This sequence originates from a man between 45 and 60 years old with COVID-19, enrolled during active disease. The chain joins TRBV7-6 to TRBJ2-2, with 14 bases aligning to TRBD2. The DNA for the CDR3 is TGTGCCAGCAGCTCCGTCAGACTAGCGGGGGGGGAATCGCCCGGGGAGCTGTTTTTT. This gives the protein CASSSVRLAGGESPGELFF.